A single sample gave rise to the 16 T cell receptor beta chains below, sequenced in a study of sequential checkpoint blockade in melanoma. Treatment given: randomized to nivolumab then ipilimumab (arm A) or the reverse (arm B). The table came from immunoSEQ multiplex PCR; TCRdb's copy has only in-frame clones and leaves some out. The sample consists of approximately 6,000 clones, about 25% of them appearing once. This specimen consisted of tumor tissue (inferred from file names), obtained from a patient given nivolumab and ipilimumab in sequence. Source of these receptors: a human donor with melanoma.

The chain employs TRBV19 and TRBJ2-7; 8 nucleotides match TRBD1. V dropped 6 bases and J dropped 2; count of bases not matched to a gene: 12. Germline V gives CDR1 LNHDA, CDR2 SQIVND (reference sequence). The CDR3 length is 16 residues. This CDR3 reads CASSSNYGTGTYEQYF. The DNA for the CDR3 is TGTGCCAGTAGCTCGAACTACGGGACAGGCACCTACGAGCAGTACTTC.

The sample holds a few counts of this clone. V gene TRBV9 combines with J gene TRBJ1-5; TRBD1 might be the D (5 bases). The germline V gene encodes CDR1 SGDLS and CDR2 YYNGEE. This CDR3 is 15 amino acids long. The ends were cut back, 5 bases at V and 0 bases at J, with 12 bases in the middle. The CDR3 reads CASSETGASNQPQHF. The CDR3, as DNA: TGTGCCAGCAGTGAAACCGGGGCTAGCAATCAGCCCCAGCATTTT.

This clone was counted at least ten times. The chain joins TRBV11-3 to TRBJ1-2; D unclear. Germline V gene lookup returns CDR1 SGHNT and CDR2 YENEEA. The CDR3 has 14 residues. Trimming removed 3 bases from V and 8 bases from J, with 16 bases in between. The CDR3 loop is CASSLISGSEGYTF. In nucleotides, the CDR3 is TGTGCCAGCAGCTTGATTTCGGGGAGTGAAGGCTACACCTTC.

The rearrangement uses TRBV5-1 and TRBJ2-1, with D tentatively TRBD2 (6 bases). CDR1 SGHRS and CDR2 YFSETQ come from the germline V gene. The V end was cut by 5 bases, the J end by 10 bases, with 19 bases between. The CDR3 runs 14 residues. The CDR3 here is CASRRGTPMGEQFF. CDR3 in DNA: TGCGCCAGCAGACGCGGGACTCCGATGGGAGAGCAGTTCTTC.

This clone was detected a few times. The rearrangement uses TRBV11-3 and TRBJ2-7; TRBD1 agrees at 8 bases. The CDR3 covers 15 residues. Germline values: CDR1 SGHNT, CDR2 YENEEA. Trimming at V came to 5 bases and at J to 6 bases, leaving 12 bases not matched to a gene. The DNA of the CDR3 is TGTGCCAGCAGCCCGACCAGGGGGCCCGGCAGCGAGCAGTACTTC. It is translated as CASSPTRGPGSEQYF. The complete variable domain, with remaining parts taken from reference TRBV11-3 and TRBJ2-7, reads EAGVVQSPRYKIIEKKQPVAFWCNPISGHNTLYWYLQNLGQGPELLIRYENEEAVDDSQLPKDRFSAERLKGVDSTLKIQPAELGDSAVYLCASSPTRGPGSEQYFGPGTRLTVT.

This clone showed up just a few times. V and J are TRBV19 and TRBJ2-7; D unresolved. V was shortened by 3 bases and J by 0 bases, with 12 bases between the two germline ends. The CDR3 runs to 15 residues. Germline loops: CDR1 LNHDA, CDR2 SQIVND (reference sequence). CDR3 loop: CASSISDTSSYEQYF. As DNA, the CDR3 is TGTGCCAGTAGTATTTCTGACACCTCCTCCTACGAGCAGTACTTC.

The gene calls are TRBV28 and TRBJ2-1; D remains ambiguous. Trimming removed 3 bases from V and 6 bases from J, with 12 bases in between. This CDR3 has 14 amino acids. Per the germline V gene, CDR1 is MDHEN and CDR2 is SYDVKM. The CDR3 spells CASSFSSPPNEQFF. The CDR3 coding sequence is TGTGCCAGCAGTTTTTCATCCCCCCCCAATGAGCAGTTCTTC.

By sample share, this clone is large. V is TRBV19 and J is TRBJ1-5; D is undetermined. The CDR3 is 16 amino acids. Deletions cut 6 bases from V and 1 base from J, with 16 bases between. Germline V gene data show CDR1 as LNHDA and CDR2 as SQIVND (reference sequence). For the CDR3, the DNA is TGTGCCAGTAGCCCAGCGGTAAGACTGAGCAATCAGCCCCAGCATTTT. This sequence encodes CASSPAVRLSNQPQHF.

The V and J genes are TRBV15 and TRBJ2-3, with a tentative D call TRBD2 (5 bases). Per the germline V gene, CDR1 is LNHNV and CDR2 is YYDKDF (reference sequence). V was cut by 0 bases and J by 4 bases, with 17 bases left in between. The CDR3 extends over 17 amino acids. The CDR3 DNA reads TGTGCCACCAGCAGAGATAGAGTGGGAGATGGGTCAGATACGCAGTATTTT. This translates into CATSRDRVGDGSDTQYF.

By sample fraction, this clone is medium-sized. V and J are TRBV11-3 and TRBJ1-1; D is ambiguous. V was shortened by 1 base and J by 1 base, with 7 bases between the two germline ends. Germline values: CDR1 SGHNT, CDR2 YENEEA. The CDR3 has 14 amino acids. As DNA, the CDR3 is TGTGCCAGCAGCTTAGGAAGGACGAACACTGAAGCTTTCTTT. Amino acid sequence: CASSLGRTNTEAFF.

This clone was recorded many times. The chain couples TRBV11-3 to TRBJ1-2; D might be TRBD1 (5 bases). CDR1 and CDR2 from the germline V gene are SGHNT and YENEEA. This CDR3 contains 16 residues. The V end lost 1 base, the J end lost 1 base, and 13 bases lay between the germline ends. CDR3 in DNA: TGTGCCAGCAGCTTAGGGGGGGAGGTGATTAACTATGGCTACACCTTC. Translating it yields CASSLGGEVINYGYTF.

In this sample, this clone turned up a few times. This sequence joins TRBV23-1 and TRBJ2-7; TRBD1 matches at 7 bases. TRBV23-1 is placed among ORFs of uncertain function. The CDR3 totals 13 residues. V was pared by 6 bases and J by 7 bases, with 9 bases of the junction left unmatched. The CDR3 here is CASSRTGAREQYF. The CDR3 DNA follows: TGCGCCAGCAGCCGAACAGGGGCCAGGGAGCAGTACTTC.

As concerns this clone: One end of the junction fails to match germline, which may point to a read error. CDR3 amino acids: CAWSVNPGELFF. CDR3 nucleotides: TGTGCCTGGAGTGTGAACCCCGGGGAGCTGTTTTTT. The chain joins TRBV30 to TRBJ2-2; D gene uncertain. The CDR3 loop spans 12 amino acids. Germline V gene data show CDR1 as GTSNPN and CDR2 as SVGIG (reference sequence).

J is TRBJ2-7 and V is TRBV4-1; perhaps TRBD1 as D (6 bases). The CDR3 spans 17 residues. Germline V gene data show CDR1 as MGHRA and CDR2 as YSYEKL. V was trimmed by 4 bases and J by 1 base, leaving 20 bases between them. DNA of the CDR3: TGCGCCAGCAGCCTCCCCGCACTCCGGGACATATCCTACGAGCAGTACTTC. Its protein is CASSLPALRDISYEQYF.

This sequence joins TRBV30 and TRBJ2-7; a possible D gene is TRBD2 (7 bases). This CDR3 spans 13 amino acids. The germline gives CDR1 GTSNPN, CDR2 SVGIG (reference sequence). The V end lost 8 bases, the J end lost 9 bases, and 23 bases lay between the germline ends. CDR3 DNA: TGTGCCAGCAAAGTGGGGGGGGCCCTTAGGCAGTACTTC. Translation: CASKVGGALRQYF.

This clone was seen ten or more times. This rearrangement joins TRBV11-3 to TRBJ1-5; 7 bases fit TRBD1. The J segment lost 0 bases and the V segment lost 3 bases, leaving 11 bases of the junction unmatched. Germline-derived CDR1 and CDR2 are SGHNT and YENEEA. CDR3 length: 18 residues. The CDR3 DNA reads as TGTGCCAGCAGCTTCAGGCCGGCAGCAGGGGGTAGCAATCAGCCCCAGCATTTT. Translated, it gives CASSFRPAAGGSNQPQHF.